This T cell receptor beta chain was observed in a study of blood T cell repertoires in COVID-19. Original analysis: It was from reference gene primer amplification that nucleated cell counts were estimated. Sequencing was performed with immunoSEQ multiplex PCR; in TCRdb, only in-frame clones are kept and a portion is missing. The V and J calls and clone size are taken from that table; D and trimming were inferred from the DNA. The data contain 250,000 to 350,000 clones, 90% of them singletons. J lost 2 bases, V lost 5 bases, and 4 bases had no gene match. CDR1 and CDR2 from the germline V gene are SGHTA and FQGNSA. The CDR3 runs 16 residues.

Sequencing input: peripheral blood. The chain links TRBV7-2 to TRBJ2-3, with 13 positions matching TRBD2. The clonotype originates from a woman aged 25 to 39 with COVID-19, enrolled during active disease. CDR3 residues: CASSQGLAGHTDTQYF. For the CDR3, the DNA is TGTGCCAGCAGCCAGGGACTAGCGGGACACACAGATACGCAGTATTTT.